Each of the 25 T cell receptor beta chains below was sequenced from the same sample in a study of OX40 agonist ivuxolimab in advanced cancers. Method: immunoSEQ multiplex PCR; TCRdb's copy keeps in-frame clones and lacks some. There are 53,000 or so clones in the sample; about four fifths occur only once, and 2% to 2.5% lies in the top ten. The material was CD4+ or CD8+ T cells sorted from blood, obtained in a trial of the OX40 agonist ivuxolimab. The receptors derive from an adult with an advanced solid tumor such as melanoma, head and neck, liver or kidney cancer.

This clone has more than one count but fewer than ten. V gene TRBV14 combines with J gene TRBJ1-2; D call uncertain. The germline V gene has CDR1 SGHDN and CDR2 FVKESK. V was shortened by 6 bases and J by 3 bases, with 11 bases between the two germline ends. The CDR3 covers 13 residues. Written as DNA, the CDR3 is TGTGCCAGCAGTGGTCAGTCCTACTATGGCTACACCTTC. Translation gives CASSGQSYYGYTF.

The chain carries TRBV4-3 and TRBJ1-5; D is ambiguous. Germline V gives CDR1 LGHNA, CDR2 YSLEER. V lost 0 bases to trimming and J lost 3 bases, with 9 bases between them. The CDR3 totals 15 residues. The CDR3 region has the DNA TGCGCCAGCAGCCAAGATAGTTCCCCCAATCAGCCCCAGCATTTT. Protein product: CASSQDSSPNQPQHF.

V is TRBV19 and J is TRBJ2-3, with D possibly being TRBD1 (5 bases). The V end lost 3 bases, the J end lost 6 bases, and 16 bases lay between the germline ends. Germline V gene data show CDR1 as LNHDA and CDR2 as SQIVND (reference sequence). This CDR3 has 15 residues. The chain's CDR3 is CASSINRRAGDTQYF. The CDR3 nucleotides read TGTGCCAGTAGTATCAATCGCAGGGCCGGGGATACGCAGTATTTT.

The chain uses TRBV7-9 and TRBJ1-4; 9 nucleotides line up with TRBD1. The trim removed 7 bases at V and 7 bases at J, leaving 7 bases unmatched. This CDR3 comprises 14 residues. Germline-derived CDR1 and CDR2 are SEHNR and FQNEAQ (reference sequence). CDR3 nucleotide sequence: TGTGCCAGCACCTCTATGACAGGGGGTGAAAAACTGTTTTTT. Amino acid sequence: CASTSMTGGEKLFF.

V gene TRBV9 combines with J gene TRBJ2-7, with D unresolved. Germline V gene sequence: CDR1 SGDLS, CDR2 YYNGEE. The V end was cut by 4 bases, the J end by 6 bases, with 17 bases between. The CDR3 has 14 amino acids. The CDR3 DNA sequence: TGTGCCAGCAGCCCCACCCTTACCCGGCCCGAGCAGTACTTC. This gives the protein CASSPTLTRPEQYF.

This clone appeared once. The chain uses TRBV10-3 and TRBJ2-3, with D unclear. CDR1 ENHRY and CDR2 SYGVKD come from the germline V gene. CDR3 size: 14 residues. Trimming stripped 3 bases from V and 6 bases from J, with 13 bases between. The CDR3 DNA sequence: TGTGCCATCAGTGATGGGATCACCACCGATACGCAGTATTTT. Protein sequence: CAISDGITTDTQYF.

The V gene is TRBV6-1, the J gene TRBJ1-5; D call uncertain. Trimming pared 6 bases from V and 6 bases from J, leaving 12 bases between. CDR3 size: 13 residues. CDR1 and CDR2 from the germline V gene are MNHNS and SASEGT. The CDR3 is CASSLQASQPQHF. CDR3 in DNA: TGTGCCAGCAGCCTGCAAGCGAGTCAGCCCCAGCATTTT.

The J gene is TRBJ1-1, the V gene TRBV10-2, with 8 bases fitting TRBD1. The CDR3 totals 13 residues. Trimming removed 6 bases from V and 4 bases from J; junction bases left unmatched: 4. The germline V gene encodes CDR1 WSHSY and CDR2 SAAADI. CDR3 bases: TGCGCCAGCAGGACAGGGGAGGCCACTGAAGCTTTCTTT. Amino acid sequence: CASRTGEATEAFF.

V usage is TRBV5-1 and J usage is TRBJ2-2; perhaps D is TRBD1 or TRBD2 (7 bases each). With 9 bases removed from V and 3 bases from J, the gap between germline ends came to 15 bases. The length of the CDR3 is 14 residues. The germline V gene encodes CDR1 SGHRS and CDR2 YFSETQ. CDR3 in DNA: TGCGCCACCAGGGGGGGGCTGGACACCGGGGAGCTGTTTTTT. This encodes CATRGGLDTGELFF.

This sequence joins TRBV7-2 and TRBJ2-7; D is unclear. CDR3 length: 13 residues. Germline V CDR1 and CDR2: SGHTA, FQGNSA. Trimming left V 5 bases short and J 3 bases short, with 11 bases between. The CDR3 loop is CASSPRTNYEQYF. CDR3 bases: TGTGCCAGCAGCCCCCGCACAAACTACGAGCAGTACTTC.

The V and J genes are TRBV7-6 and TRBJ1-2; TRBD1 matches at 8 bases. The length of the CDR3 is 16 residues. Germline CDR1 and CDR2: SGHVS and FNYEAQ. Losses at the gene ends were 3 bases for V and 3 bases for J; bases not matched to a gene: 9. CDR3 bases: TGTGCCAGCAGCTTGGGGACAGGAGGTTCTTACTATGGCTACACCTTC. This translates into CASSLGTGGSYYGYTF.

This rearrangement joins TRBV5-1 to TRBJ2-2; no clear D. Germline loops: CDR1 SGHRS, CDR2 YFSETQ. The CDR3 extends over 15 amino acids. V was shortened by 1 base and J by 1 base, with 8 bases between the two germline ends. CDR3 in amino acids: CASSLNSMNTGELFF. In DNA, the CDR3 is TGCGCCAGCAGCTTGAACTCAATGAACACCGGGGAGCTGTTTTTT.

The chain links TRBV7-2 to TRBJ1-1; a weak D match, TRBD1 (5 bases). CDR1 and CDR2 from the germline V gene are SGHTA and FQGNSA. The CDR3 contains 13 residues. V was trimmed by 2 bases and J by 8 bases, leaving 12 bases between them. CDR3: CASSLYGGWEAFF. CDR3 nucleotide sequence: TGTGCCAGCAGCTTATACGGGGGATGGGAAGCTTTCTTT.

The V gene is TRBV11-2, the J gene TRBJ1-1, with a possible D match to TRBD1 (5 bases). The length of the CDR3 is 15 residues. The V end lost 5 bases, the J end lost 1 base, and 14 bases lay between the germline ends. Germline V lookup: CDR1 SGHAT, CDR2 FQNNGV. CDR3 sequence (DNA): TGTGCCAGCAGCGTCAGAACAGGTACGAACACTGAAGCTTTCTTT. Its protein product is CASSVRTGTNTEAFF.

CDR3 in DNA: TGTGCCAGCAGCTCGGACTCTCGAGGGTATGGCTACACCTTC. Translating it yields CASSSDSRGYGYTF. The V call is TRBV5-4, the J call TRBJ1-2, with D unresolved. Trimming left V 3 bases short and J 5 bases short, with 14 bases between. The CDR3 is 14 residues long. Looked up from germline, CDR1 is SGHNT and CDR2 is YYREEE (reference sequence).

The chain combines TRBV5-1 with TRBJ1-4; no clear D. V dropped 0 bases and J dropped 4 bases, with 10 bases sitting between them. The CDR3 sequence is 15 residues long. Germline loops: CDR1 SGHRS, CDR2 YFSETQ. CDR3 amino acids: CASSLGSRSNEKLFF. Here the CDR3 DNA reads TGCGCCAGCAGCTTGGGGTCAAGGAGTAATGAAAAACTGTTTTTT.

The J gene is TRBJ2-2, the V gene TRBV7-2; 7 bases map to TRBD1. CDR3 length equals 15 residues. The germline V gene has CDR1 SGHTA and CDR2 FQGNSA. J was trimmed by 3 bases and V by 5 bases; bases with no gene match: 6. The CDR3 reads CASSRRQGYTGELFF. CDR3 nucleotide sequence: TGTGCCAGCAGCCGACGACAGGGTTACACCGGGGAGCTGTTTTTT.

This clone was recorded once. The rearrangement links TRBV6-1 to TRBJ2-2, with 10 nucleotides matching TRBD1. Trimming at V came to 11 bases and at J to 4 bases, leaving 7 bases not matched to a gene. The CDR3 is made up of 14 amino acids. CDR1 and CDR2 (germline): MNHNS, SASEGT. This CDR3 is CAGYGTGATGELFF. CDR3 DNA: TGTGCCGGCTACGGGACAGGGGCCACCGGGGAGCTGTTTTTT.

This clone has only a few counts. V is TRBV6-6 and J is TRBJ2-7, with D perhaps assigned TRBD1 or TRBD2 (6 bases each). The V end lost 5 bases, the J end lost 3 bases, and 14 bases lay between the germline ends. Germline V gene lookup returns CDR1 MNHNY and CDR2 SVGAGI (reference sequence). This CDR3 has 14 amino acids. This chain's CDR3 is CASSRGTPYYEQYF. CDR3 DNA: TGTGCCAGCAGTCGCGGGACACCCTACTACGAGCAGTACTTC.

The rearrangement joins TRBV5-1 to TRBJ1-3; D gene uncertain. The CDR3 spans 13 residues. Trimming removed 0 bases at V and 3 bases at J, with 4 bases between. Germline V CDR1 and CDR2: SGHRS, YFSETQ. CDR3 residues: CASSLDGGNTIYF. In DNA form, the CDR3 reads TGCGCCAGCAGCTTGGACGGTGGAAACACCATATATTTT.

The V and J genes are TRBV7-2 and TRBJ2-7; 9 bases match TRBD2. V shed 2 bases, J shed 7 bases, and the junction held 9 bases outside the gene matches. CDR1 is SGHTA, CDR2 FQGNSA, per germline. The CDR3 length is 15 residues. For the CDR3, the DNA is TGTGCCAGCAGCTTATCGGTAGCGGGAGTGGGAGAGCAGTACTTC. Translation: CASSLSVAGVGEQYF.

The J gene is TRBJ2-3, the V gene TRBV7-3, with D perhaps being TRBD1 or TRBD2 (5 bases each). Germline CDR1 reads SGHTA; CDR2 reads FQGTGA. This CDR3 is 16 amino acids long. Trimming shortened V by 6 bases and J by 2 bases, and 18 bases separated the two germline ends. Written as DNA, the CDR3 is TGTGCCAGCAGTCGCGAGGGGCCTATTTTCACAGATACGCAGTATTTT. It yields the protein CASSREGPIFTDTQYF.

The chain couples TRBV7-2 to TRBJ1-5, with D perhaps matching TRBD1 (5 bases). The CDR3 consists of 15 residues. Germline values: CDR1 SGHTA, CDR2 FQGNSA. V lost 1 base and J 3 bases, leaving 10 bases between the germline ends. CDR3 sequence reads: CASSLDPRDNQPQHF. CDR3 DNA sequence: TGTGCCAGCAGCTTAGACCCCAGGGACAATCAGCCCCAGCATTTT.

The J gene is TRBJ2-5, the V gene TRBV5-6; D not resolved. From germline, CDR1 is SGHDT and CDR2 YYEEEE. CDR3 length equals 13 residues. The V end lost 2 bases, the J end lost 2 bases, and 7 bases lay between the germline ends. The CDR3 sequence: CASSFRPQETQYF. CDR3 sequence (DNA): TGTGCCAGCAGCTTTCGGCCTCAAGAGACCCAGTACTTC. The variable domain in full, with the rest retrieved from reference TRBV5-6 and TRBJ2-5, is DAGVTQSPTHLIKTRGQQVTLRCSPKSGHDTVSWYQQALGQGPQFIFQYYEEEERQRGNFPDRFSGHQFPNYSSELNVNALLLGDSALYLCASSFRPQETQYFGPGTRLLVL.

The gene calls are TRBV5-6 and TRBJ1-2, with TRBD1 matching over 8 bases. CDR3 length: 15 residues. The V and J ends lost 1 base and 4 bases, in that order; junction bases with no gene match: 6. Germline V gene sequence: CDR1 SGHDT, CDR2 YYEEEE. DNA for the CDR3: TGTGCCAGCAGCTTGATGTCAGGGGGCATCTATGGCTACACCTTC. Its protein is CASSLMSGGIYGYTF.